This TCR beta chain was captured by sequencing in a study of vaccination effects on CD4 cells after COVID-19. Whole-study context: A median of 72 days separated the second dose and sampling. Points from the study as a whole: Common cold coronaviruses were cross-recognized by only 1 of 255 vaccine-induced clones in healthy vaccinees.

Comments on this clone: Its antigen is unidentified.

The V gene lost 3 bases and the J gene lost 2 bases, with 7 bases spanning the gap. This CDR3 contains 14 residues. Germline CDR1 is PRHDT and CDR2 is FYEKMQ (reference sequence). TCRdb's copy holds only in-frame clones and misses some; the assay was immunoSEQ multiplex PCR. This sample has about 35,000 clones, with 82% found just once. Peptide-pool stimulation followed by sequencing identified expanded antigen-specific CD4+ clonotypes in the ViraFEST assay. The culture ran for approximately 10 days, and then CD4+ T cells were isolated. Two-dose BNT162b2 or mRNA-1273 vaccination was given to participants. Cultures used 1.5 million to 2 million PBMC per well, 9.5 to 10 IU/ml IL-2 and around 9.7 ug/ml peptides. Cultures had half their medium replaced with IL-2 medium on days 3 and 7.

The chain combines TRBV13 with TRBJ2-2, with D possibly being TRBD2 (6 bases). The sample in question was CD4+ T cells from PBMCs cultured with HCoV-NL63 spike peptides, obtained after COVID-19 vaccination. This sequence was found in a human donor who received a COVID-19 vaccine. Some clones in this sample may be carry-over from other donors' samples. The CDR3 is CASSLGGNTGELFF. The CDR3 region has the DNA TGTGCCAGCAGCTTGGGGGGTAACACCGGGGAGCTGTTTTTT.